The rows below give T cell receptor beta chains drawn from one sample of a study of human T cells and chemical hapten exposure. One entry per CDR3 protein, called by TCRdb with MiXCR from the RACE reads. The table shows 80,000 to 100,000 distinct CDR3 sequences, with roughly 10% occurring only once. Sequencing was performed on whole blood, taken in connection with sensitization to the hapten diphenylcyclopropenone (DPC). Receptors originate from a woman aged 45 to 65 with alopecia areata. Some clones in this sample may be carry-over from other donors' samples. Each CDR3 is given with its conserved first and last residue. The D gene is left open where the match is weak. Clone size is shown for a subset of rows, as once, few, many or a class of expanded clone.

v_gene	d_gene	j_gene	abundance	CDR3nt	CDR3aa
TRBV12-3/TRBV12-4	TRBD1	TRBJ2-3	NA	TGTGCCAGCAGTCCCAGGACAGGCCACACAGATACGCAGTATTTT	CASSPRTGHTDTQYF
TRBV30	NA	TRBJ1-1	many	TGTGCCTGGAGTGATTACGGGGGCACTGAAGCTTTCTTT	CAWSDYGGTEAFF
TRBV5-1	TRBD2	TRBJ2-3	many	TGCGCCAGCAAGACTAGCGCGCCTAGCACAGATACGCAGTATTTT	CASKTSAPSTDTQYF
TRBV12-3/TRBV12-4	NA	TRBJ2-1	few	TGTGCCAGCAGTTTAGGCTCGAGCTCCTACAATGAGCAGTTCTTC	CASSLGSSSYNEQFF
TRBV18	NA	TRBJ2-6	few	TGTGCCAGCTCAGGAGGTTCTGGGGCCAACGTCCTGACTTTC	CASSGGSGANVLTF
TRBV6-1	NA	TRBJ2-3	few	TGTGCCAGCAGTGAAGAGGACAGCACAGATACGCAGTATTTT	CASSEEDSTDTQYF
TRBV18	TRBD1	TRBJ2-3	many	TGTGCCAGCTCACCTCTCGCGGTAAGGGGGCCAGATACGCAGTATTTT	CASSPLAVRGPDTQYF
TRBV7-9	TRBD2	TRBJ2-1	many	TGTGCCAGCAGCTTACGAGCGGGAGGAGTCAATGAGCAGTTCTTC	CASSLRAGGVNEQFF
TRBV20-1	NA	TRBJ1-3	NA	TGCAGTGCTAGAGATATTACTGGAAACACCATATATTTT	CSARDITGNTIYF
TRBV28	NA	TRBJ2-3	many	TGTGCCAGCAGTTTATGGGGGCCCCACCCCAATACGCAGTATTTT	CASSLWGPHPNTQYF
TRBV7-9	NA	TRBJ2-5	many	TGTGCCAGCAGCTTAGGAGGGCAAGAGACCCAGTACTTC	CASSLGGQETQYF
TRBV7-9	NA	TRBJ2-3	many	TGTGCCAGCAGCTCGCGGGATGTGGGTGCAGATACGCAGTATTTT	CASSSRDVGADTQYF
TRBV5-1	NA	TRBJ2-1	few	TGCGCCAGCATCGACAGGTGGCCCGCCTACAATGAGCAGTTCTTC	CASIDRWPAYNEQFF
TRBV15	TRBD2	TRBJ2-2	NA	TGTGCCACCAGCAGAGGATCTAGCGGAGTCAACACCGGGGAGCTGTTTTTT	CATSRGSSGVNTGELFF
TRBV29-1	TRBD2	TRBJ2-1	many	TGCAGCGTTGAACCTAGCGGGAGCGGTGAGCAGTTCTTC	CSVEPSGSGEQFF
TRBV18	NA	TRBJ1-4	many	TGTGCCAGCTCATCAGACATAGGCGAAAAACTGTTTTTT	CASSSDIGEKLFF